This is a list of T cell receptor beta chains from one sample in a study of blood T cells in healthy people across ages. In TCRdb, the 5' RACE reads were re-called with MiXCR into one record per CDR3 protein. The table includes about 770,000 distinct CDR3 sequences, roughly 44% detected once. Sequencing was carried out using blood. These receptors all come from a man in his fifties or sixties in good health. CDR3s include the opening cysteine and the closing phenylalanine or tryptophan. A D gene is named only where the DNA matches it firmly. Not all rows give a size; the values are once, few, many and, for expanded clones, a class.

v_call	j_call	d_call	clone_size	cdr3_nt	cdr3_aa
TRBV7-8	TRBJ1-1	-	medium-sized	TGTGCCAGCAGCTTAACGGGGGGCACTGAAGCTTTCTTT	CASSLTGGTEAFF
TRBV5-1	TRBJ1-1	-	-	TGCGCCAGCAGCCAATCTTGGGGCGGTGAAGCTTTCTTT	CASSQSWGGEAFF
TRBV20-1	TRBJ1-2	-	-	-	CSAQPGQIYGCTF
TRBV2	TRBJ1-2	-	-	TGTGCCACCCGGCAGGCAGGGGATGGCTACACCTTC	CATRQAGDGYTF
TRBV12-3/TRBV12-4	TRBJ2-6	TRBD2	-	TGTGCCAGCCGGGGGGGGACTACCGTCTCTGGGGCCAACGTCCTGACTTTC	CASRGGTTVSGANVLTF
TRBV20-1	TRBJ2-1	TRBD2	-	TGCAGTGCTGTTCTAGCGGGGGGGCGGTCATATGAGCAGTTCTTC	CSAVLAGGRSYEQFF
TRBV9	TRBJ1-2	-	-	TGTGCCAGCAGCGTCCAGCCCTATGGCTACACCTTC	CASSVQPYGYTF
TRBV24-1	TRBJ2-7	-	-	TGTGCCCCTAGGGGCGGGCGCTACGAGCAGTACTTC	CAPRGGRYEQYF
TRBV4-1	TRBJ2-1	-	few	TGCGCCAGCAGCCATTCTCAACCGGCGGTAGGTGATGAGCAGTTCTTC	CASSHSQPAVGDEQFF
TRBV6-6	TRBJ2-7	-	many	TGTGCCAGCAGTCCCGTAGGTTACGAGCAGTACTTC	CASSPVGYEQYF